Shown below are 15 T cell receptor beta chains from a single sample sequenced in a study of T cell repertoires in cytomegalovirus infection. One entry per CDR3 protein, called by TCRdb with MiXCR from the reads. This repertoire shows about 770,000 distinct CDR3 sequences, 29% found once; its top ten account for around 13%. What these receptors recognize is not known. The material sequenced was cultured CD8+ T cells from PBMCs, taken from culture after CMV antigen stimulation. These receptors came from a human donor in good health (CMV status not recorded). Some clones in this sample may be carry-over from other donors' samples.

This clonotype was counted a few times. One end of the junction does not line up with germline, which may come from a read error. The rearrangement joins TRBV19 to TRBJ1-2, with 9 bases aligning to TRBD1. The CDR3 covers 15 residues. The germline V gene encodes CDR1 LNHDA and CDR2 SQIVND (reference sequence). The CDR3 region is CASSTRDRDWYDYTF. The CDR3 coding sequence is TGTGCCAGTAGTACCCGGGACAGGGATTGGTATGACTACACCTTC.

This clonotype was recorded a few times. The chain links TRBV27 to TRBJ2-7; TRBD2 matches at 9 bases. V lost 5 bases and J lost 4; bases outside the gene matches: 9. This CDR3 spans 15 amino acids. Looked up from germline, CDR1 is MNHEY and CDR2 is SMNVEV (reference sequence). CDR3 loop: CASSPRDSGGYEQYF. The CDR3 DNA sequence: TGTGCCAGCAGTCCTCGGGATAGCGGGGGTTACGAGCAGTACTTC.

There are a few counts of this clonotype. V is TRBV10-3 and J is TRBJ2-5; D possibly corresponds to TRBD1 (5 bases). CDR1 and CDR2 from the germline V gene are ENHRY and SYGVKD. V lost 2 bases and J lost 1, with 14 bases in between. This CDR3 is built from 16 residues. The CDR3 DNA is TGTGCCATCAGTGAGGGGGCCCCAGGGATCCAAGAGACCCAGTACTTC. Its translation is CAISEGAPGIQETQYF.

In this sample, this clonotype turned up many times. J is TRBJ2-7 and V is TRBV7-3; D call uncertain. The CDR3 is 14 amino acids. Trimming stripped 6 bases from V and 6 bases from J, with 18 bases between. CDR1 SGHTA and CDR2 FQGTGA come from the germline V gene. CDR3 in amino acids: CASSSGSLLVEQYV. For the CDR3, the DNA is TGTGCCAGCAGTTCCGGGTCTCTCTTAGTCGAGCAGTACGTC.

This chain joins TRBV29-1 and TRBJ1-2; unclear D gene. CDR3 size: 11 residues. Trimming shortened V by 7 bases and J by 5 bases, and 11 bases separated the two germline ends. Germline assignment: CDR1 SQVTM and CDR2 ANQGSEA. Here the CDR3 DNA reads TGCAGCGCCCTGGGTCGGTATGGCTACACCTTC. Translation gives CSALGRYGYTF.

This clonotype came up a few times. V gene TRBV14 combines with J gene TRBJ2-1, with D tentatively TRBD1 (6 bases). The V end was cut by 7 bases, the J end by 5 bases, with 15 bases between. There are 14 residues in the CDR3. Per the germline V gene, CDR1 is SGHDN and CDR2 is FVKESK. The CDR3 nucleotides are TGTGCCAGCAACGGGCAGGGACAAAACAATGAGCAGTTCTTC. Translation gives CASNGQGQNNEQFF.

This chain connects TRBV20-1 to TRBJ2-1; 8 positions match TRBD2. The CDR3 length is 17 residues. Per germline, CDR1 DFQATT and CDR2 SNEGSKA (reference sequence). With 1 base clipped from V and 7 bases from J, the junction kept 15 bases outside the gene matches. The CDR3: CSARVGPAGGSWNEQFF. The CDR3 DNA follows: TGCAGTGCTAGAGTTGGGCCGGCGGGGGGCTCTTGGAATGAGCAGTTCTTC.

The rearrangement links TRBV6-1 to TRBJ2-2, with D perhaps matching TRBD1 or TRBD2 (6 bases each). CDR3 length equals 16 residues. Germline loops: CDR1 MNHNS, CDR2 SASEGT. Between the trimmed V and J ends, which lost 0 bases and 5 bases, there was a span of 13 bases. CDR3 sequence (DNA): TGTGCCAGCAGTGAAGCGCGGGGCAGGGGAACCGGGGAGCTGTTTTTT. It translates to CASSEARGRGTGELFF.

This clonotype was seen many times. The chain has TRBV7-2 and TRBJ2-1, with unresolved D. The ends were cut back, 5 bases at V and 4 bases at J, with 15 bases in the middle. The CDR3 has 15 amino acids. Germline V gene sequence: CDR1 SGHTA, CDR2 FQGNSA. The CDR3 sequence is CASSPRPLSYNEQFF. The CDR3 DNA reads TGTGCCAGCAGCCCCCGACCCCTATCATACAATGAGCAGTTCTTC.

This clonotype appeared a few times. Germline and junction disagree at one end, which may indicate a read error. The genes are TRBV19 and TRBJ1-1, with D perhaps matching TRBD1 (6 bases). Germline V gives CDR1 LNHDA, CDR2 SQIVND (reference sequence). The CDR3 sequence is 14 residues long. This CDR3 reads CASIIQGSITEAFF. The DNA for the CDR3 is TGTGCCAGTATTATACAGGGCTCGATCACTGAAGCTTTCTTT.

This clonotype turned up a few times. This sequence joins TRBV6-6 and TRBJ1-3; tentatively, D is TRBD1 (6 bases). V was trimmed by 5 bases and J by 1 base, leaving 12 bases between them. Germline loops: CDR1 MNHNY, CDR2 SVGAGI (reference sequence). The CDR3 covers 15 residues. The CDR3: CASSDQDSSGNTIYF. The CDR3 coding sequence is TGTGCCAGCAGTGACCAGGACAGTTCTGGAAACACCATATATTTT.

The chain couples TRBV5-4 to TRBJ1-2; no reliable D call. The V end was cut by 4 bases, the J end by 5 bases, with 27 bases between. Per the germline V gene, CDR1 is SGHNT and CDR2 is YYREEE (reference sequence). This CDR3 contains 18 residues. CDR3 residues: CASSPLVKYGGALYGYTF. In nucleotides, the CDR3 is TGTGCCAGCAGCCCGCTGGTTAAATACGGCGGCGCGCTTTATGGCTACACCTTC. Full variable domain (remainder filled in from reference TRBV5-4 and TRBJ1-2): ETGVTQSPTHLIKTRGQQVTLRCSSQSGHNTVSWYQQALGQGPQFIFQYYREEENGRGNFPPRFSGLQFPNYSSELNVNALELDDSALYLCASSPLVKYGGALYGYTFGSGTRLTVV.

The sample holds a few counts of this clonotype. This chain joins TRBV12-3 or TRBV12-4 and TRBJ2-1; 11 bases line up with TRBD2. V gave up 4 bases and J gave up 7 bases; unmatched junction bases: 9. The CDR3 is 16 amino acids. Written as DNA, the CDR3 is TGTGCCAGCAGTTCTGAGACTAGCGGGGCGGATAATGAGCAGTTCTTC. Amino acids: CASSSETSGADNEQFF.

This clonotype was counted at least ten times. J is TRBJ2-1 and V is TRBV7-9; D possibly uses TRBD1 or TRBD2 (5 bases each). Germline V gene lookup returns CDR1 SEHNR and CDR2 FQNEAQ (reference sequence). The V end lost 8 bases, the J end lost 2 bases, and 7 bases lay between the germline ends. This CDR3 is 12 amino acids long. The CDR3 sequence: CASGTTYNEQFF. The CDR3 DNA is TGTGCCAGCGGGACCACCTACAATGAGCAGTTCTTC.

V usage is TRBV19 and J usage is TRBJ2-1, with 7 bases fitting TRBD1. The germline CDR1 and CDR2 sequences are LNHDA and SQIVND (reference sequence). The CDR3 is made up of 14 amino acids. With V trimmed by 4 bases and J by 8 bases, 8 bases remained unmatched. In DNA form, the CDR3 reads TGTGCCAGTAGTAAACGGCAGGGGGAGTATGAGCAGTTCTTC. It encodes CASSKRQGEYEQFF.